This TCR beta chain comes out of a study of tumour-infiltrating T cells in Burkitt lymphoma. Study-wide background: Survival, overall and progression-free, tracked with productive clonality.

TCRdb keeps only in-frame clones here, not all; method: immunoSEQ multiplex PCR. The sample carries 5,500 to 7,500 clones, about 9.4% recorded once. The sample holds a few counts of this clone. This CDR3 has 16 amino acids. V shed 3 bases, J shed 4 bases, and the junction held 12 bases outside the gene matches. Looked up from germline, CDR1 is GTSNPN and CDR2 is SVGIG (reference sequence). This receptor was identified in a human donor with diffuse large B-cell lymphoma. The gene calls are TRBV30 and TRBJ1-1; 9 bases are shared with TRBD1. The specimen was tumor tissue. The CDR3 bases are TGTGCCTGGAGCGGAAAATACAGGGGGCGAGGCACTGAAGCTTTCTTT. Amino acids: CAWSGKYRGRGTEAFF.